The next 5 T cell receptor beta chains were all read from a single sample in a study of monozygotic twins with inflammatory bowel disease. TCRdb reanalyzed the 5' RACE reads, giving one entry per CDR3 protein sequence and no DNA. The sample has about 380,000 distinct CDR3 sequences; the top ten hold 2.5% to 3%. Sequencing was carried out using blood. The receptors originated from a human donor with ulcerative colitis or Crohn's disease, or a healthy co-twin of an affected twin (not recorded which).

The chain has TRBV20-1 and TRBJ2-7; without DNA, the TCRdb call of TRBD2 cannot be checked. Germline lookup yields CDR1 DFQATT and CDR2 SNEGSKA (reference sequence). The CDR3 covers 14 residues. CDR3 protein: CSAAMLAGPLEQYF.

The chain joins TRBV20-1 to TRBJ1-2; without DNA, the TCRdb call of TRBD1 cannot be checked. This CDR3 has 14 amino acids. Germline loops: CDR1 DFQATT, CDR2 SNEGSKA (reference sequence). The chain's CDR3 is CSAMGTTSDYGYTF.

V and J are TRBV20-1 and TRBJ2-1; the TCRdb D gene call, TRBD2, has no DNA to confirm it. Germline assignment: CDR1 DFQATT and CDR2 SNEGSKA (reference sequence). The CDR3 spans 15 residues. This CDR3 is CSARGTGTSKNEQFF.

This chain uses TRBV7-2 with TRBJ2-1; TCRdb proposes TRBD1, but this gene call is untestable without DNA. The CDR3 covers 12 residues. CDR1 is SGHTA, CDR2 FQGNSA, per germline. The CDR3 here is CASSLATGRQFF. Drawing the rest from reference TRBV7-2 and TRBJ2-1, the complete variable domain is GAGVSQSPSNKVTEKGKDVELRCDPISGHTALYWYRQSLGQGLEFLIYFQGNSAPDKSGLPSDRFSAERTGGSVSTLTIQRTQQEDSAVYLCASSLATGRQFFGPGTRLTVL.

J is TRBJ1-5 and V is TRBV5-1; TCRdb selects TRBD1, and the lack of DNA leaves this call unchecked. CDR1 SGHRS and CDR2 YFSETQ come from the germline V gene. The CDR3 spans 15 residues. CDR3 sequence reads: CASSFMTGPGQPQHF. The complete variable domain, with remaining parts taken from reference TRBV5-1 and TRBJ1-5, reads KAGVTQTPRYLIKTRGQQVTLSCSPISGHRSVSWYQQTPGQGLQFLFEYFSETQRNKGNFPGRFSGRQFSNSRSEMNVSTLELGDSALYLCASSFMTGPGQPQHFGDGTRLSIL.